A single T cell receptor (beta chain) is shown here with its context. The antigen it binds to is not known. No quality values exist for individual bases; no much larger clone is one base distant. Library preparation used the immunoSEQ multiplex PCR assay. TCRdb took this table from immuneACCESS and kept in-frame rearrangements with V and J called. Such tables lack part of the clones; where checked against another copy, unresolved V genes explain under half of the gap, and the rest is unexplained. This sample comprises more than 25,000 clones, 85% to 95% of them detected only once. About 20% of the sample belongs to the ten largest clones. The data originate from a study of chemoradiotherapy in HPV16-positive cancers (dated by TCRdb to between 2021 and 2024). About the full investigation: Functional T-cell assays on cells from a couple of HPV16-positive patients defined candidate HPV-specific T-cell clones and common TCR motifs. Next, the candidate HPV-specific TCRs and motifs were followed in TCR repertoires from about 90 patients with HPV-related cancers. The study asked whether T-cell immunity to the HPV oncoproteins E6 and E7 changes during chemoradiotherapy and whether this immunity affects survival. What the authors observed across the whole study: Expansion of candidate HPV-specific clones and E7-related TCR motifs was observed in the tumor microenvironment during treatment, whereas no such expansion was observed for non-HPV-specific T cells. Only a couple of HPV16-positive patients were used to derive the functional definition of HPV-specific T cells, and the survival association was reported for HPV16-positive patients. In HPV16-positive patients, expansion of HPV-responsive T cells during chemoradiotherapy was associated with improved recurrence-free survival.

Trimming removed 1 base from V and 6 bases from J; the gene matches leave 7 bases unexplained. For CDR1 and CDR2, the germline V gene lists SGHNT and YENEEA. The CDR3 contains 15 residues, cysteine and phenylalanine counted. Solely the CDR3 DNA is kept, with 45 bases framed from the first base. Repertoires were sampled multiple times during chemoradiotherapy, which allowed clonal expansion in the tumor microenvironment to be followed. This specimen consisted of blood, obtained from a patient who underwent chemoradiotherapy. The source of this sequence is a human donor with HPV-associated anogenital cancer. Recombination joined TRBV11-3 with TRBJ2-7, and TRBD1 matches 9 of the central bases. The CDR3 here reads CASSLGGGQGSEQYF. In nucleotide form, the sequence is TGTGCCAGCAGCTTAGGGGGGGGACAGGGATCCGAGCAGTACTTC.